This T cell receptor beta chain was found in a study of T cell clonality in common variable immunodeficiency. Study conclusions and caveats: Authors noted CVID clonality's cause needs subpopulation repertoire sequencing.

This table comes from immunoSEQ multiplex PCR, and its TCRdb copy is limited to in-frame clones, with some not included. This sample has around 50,000 clones and no singletons, with approximately 6.2% in the ten largest. This clone was seen at least ten times. What it binds is not known. The CDR3 is cut off 3 residues early in the read; its end comes from the germline J gene. The V end lost 6 bases, the J end lost 1 base, and 16 bases lay between the germline ends. This CDR3 contains 15 residues. Input material: peripheral blood mononuclear cells. This receptor was taken from a person aged 18-69 years in good health. The rearrangement joins TRBV12-3 or TRBV12-4 to TRBJ2-7, with D maybe TRBD1 (5 bases). This CDR3 reads CASRGLTGASYEQYF. CDR3 DNA, as far as it was read: TGTGCCAGCAGGGGGCTCACCGGCGCATCCTACGAG.